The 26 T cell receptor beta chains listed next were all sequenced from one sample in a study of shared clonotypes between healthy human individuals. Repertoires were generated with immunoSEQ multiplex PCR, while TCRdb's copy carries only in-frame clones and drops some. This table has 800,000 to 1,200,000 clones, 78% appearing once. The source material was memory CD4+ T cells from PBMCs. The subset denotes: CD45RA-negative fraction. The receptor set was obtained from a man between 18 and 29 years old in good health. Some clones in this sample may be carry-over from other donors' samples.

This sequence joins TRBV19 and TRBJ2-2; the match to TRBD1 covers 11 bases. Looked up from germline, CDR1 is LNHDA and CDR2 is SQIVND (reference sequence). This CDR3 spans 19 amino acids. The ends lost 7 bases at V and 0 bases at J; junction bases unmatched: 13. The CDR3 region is CASTPRGQGDIANTGELFF. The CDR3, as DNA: TGTGCCAGTACCCCACGGGGACAGGGGGATATCGCGAACACCGGGGAGCTGTTTTTT. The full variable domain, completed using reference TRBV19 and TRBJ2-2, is DGGITQSPKYLFRKEGQNVTLSCEQNLNHDAMYWYRQDPGQGLRLIYYSQIVNDFQKGDIAEGYSVSREKKESFPLTVTSAQKNPTAFYLCASTPRGQGDIANTGELFFGEGSRLTVL.

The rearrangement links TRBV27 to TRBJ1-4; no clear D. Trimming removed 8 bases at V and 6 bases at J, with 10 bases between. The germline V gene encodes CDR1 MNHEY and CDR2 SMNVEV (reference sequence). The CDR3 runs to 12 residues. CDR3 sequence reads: CASAHGDEKLFF. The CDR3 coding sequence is TGTGCCAGCGCCCACGGGGATGAAAAACTGTTTTTT.

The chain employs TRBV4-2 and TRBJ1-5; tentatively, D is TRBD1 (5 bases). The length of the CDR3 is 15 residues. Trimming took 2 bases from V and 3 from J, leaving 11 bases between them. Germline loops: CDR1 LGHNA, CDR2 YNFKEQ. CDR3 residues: CASSQRDGDNQPQHF. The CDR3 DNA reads TGTGCCAGCAGCCAAAGGGACGGAGACAATCAGCCCCAGCATTTT.

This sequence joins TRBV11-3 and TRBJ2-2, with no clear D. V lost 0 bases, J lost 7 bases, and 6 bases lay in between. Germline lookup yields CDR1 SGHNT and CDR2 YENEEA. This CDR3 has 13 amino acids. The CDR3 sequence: CASSLDQDGELFF. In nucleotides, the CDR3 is TGTGCCAGCAGCTTAGATCAAGACGGGGAGCTGTTTTTT.

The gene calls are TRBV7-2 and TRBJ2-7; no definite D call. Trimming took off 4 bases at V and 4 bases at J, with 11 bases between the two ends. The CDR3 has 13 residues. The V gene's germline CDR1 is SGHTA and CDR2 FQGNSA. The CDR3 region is CASSSTLWYEQYF. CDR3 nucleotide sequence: TGTGCCAGCAGCTCCACCCTGTGGTACGAGCAGTACTTC.

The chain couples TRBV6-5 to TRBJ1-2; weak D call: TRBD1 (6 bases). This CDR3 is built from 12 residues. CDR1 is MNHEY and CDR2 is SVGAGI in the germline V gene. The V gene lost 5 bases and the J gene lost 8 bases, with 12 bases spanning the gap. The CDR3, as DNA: TGTGCCAGCAGTATGTCGAGGGGGGGCTACACCTTC. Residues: CASSMSRGGYTF.

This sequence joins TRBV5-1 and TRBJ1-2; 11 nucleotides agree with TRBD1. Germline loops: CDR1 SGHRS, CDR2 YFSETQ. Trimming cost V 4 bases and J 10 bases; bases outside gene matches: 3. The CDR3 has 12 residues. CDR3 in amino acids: CASSAGQGDYTF. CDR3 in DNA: TGCGCCAGCAGCGCGGGACAGGGGGACTACACCTTC.

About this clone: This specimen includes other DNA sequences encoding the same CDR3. The CDR3 region has the DNA TGTGCCAGCAGTCCAGGGACGGGCCATCAGCCCCAGCATTTT. Translating it yields CASSPGTGHQPQHF. The chain links TRBV28 to TRBJ1-5; D might be TRBD1 (5 bases). Germline V gene sequence: CDR1 MDHEN, CDR2 SYDVKM. V dropped 5 bases and J dropped 5 bases, with 13 bases sitting between them. The CDR3 contains 14 residues.

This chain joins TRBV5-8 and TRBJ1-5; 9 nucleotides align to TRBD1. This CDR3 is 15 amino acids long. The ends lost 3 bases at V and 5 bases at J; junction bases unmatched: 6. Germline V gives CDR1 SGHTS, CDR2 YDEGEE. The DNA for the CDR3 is TGTGCCAGCAGCTGGGACGGACAGGGGTATCAGCCCCAGCATTTT. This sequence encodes CASSWDGQGYQPQHF.

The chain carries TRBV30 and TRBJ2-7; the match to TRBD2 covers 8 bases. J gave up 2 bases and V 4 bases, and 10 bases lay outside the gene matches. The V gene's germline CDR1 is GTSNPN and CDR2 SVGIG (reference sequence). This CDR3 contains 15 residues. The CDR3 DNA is TGTGCCTGGACTCGAGGGGGTAGCGGGGCCTACGAGCAGTACTTC. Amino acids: CAWTRGGSGAYEQYF.

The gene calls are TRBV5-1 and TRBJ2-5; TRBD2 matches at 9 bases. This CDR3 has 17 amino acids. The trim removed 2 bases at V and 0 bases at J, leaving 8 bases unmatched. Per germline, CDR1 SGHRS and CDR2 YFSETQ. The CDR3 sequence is CASSLKRTSAYQETQYF. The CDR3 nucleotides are TGCGCCAGCAGCTTAAAAAGGACTAGCGCTTACCAAGAGACCCAGTACTTC. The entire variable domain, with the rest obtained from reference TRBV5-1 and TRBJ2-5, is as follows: KAGVTQTPRYLIKTRGQQVTLSCSPISGHRSVSWYQQTPGQGLQFLFEYFSETQRNKGNFPGRFSGRQFSNSRSEMNVSTLELGDSALYLCASSLKRTSAYQETQYFGPGTRLLVL.

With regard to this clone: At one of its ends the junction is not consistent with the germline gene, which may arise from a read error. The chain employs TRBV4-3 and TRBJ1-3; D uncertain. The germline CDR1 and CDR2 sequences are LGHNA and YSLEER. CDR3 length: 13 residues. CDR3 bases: TGCGCCAGCAGCCAAGATGGAACGCCCAAGCTTTTCTTT. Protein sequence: CASSQDGTPKLFF.

CDR3 nucleotides: TGTGCCAGCTCACCACCCGCGGGTCCAGATACGCAGTATTTT. Translated: CASSPPAGPDTQYF. The chain uses TRBV18 and TRBJ2-3, with a tentative D call TRBD2 (5 bases). The CDR3 is made up of 14 amino acids. Germline V gene sequence: CDR1 KGHSH, CDR2 LQKENI. Trimming removed 0 bases at V and 4 bases at J, with 8 bases between.

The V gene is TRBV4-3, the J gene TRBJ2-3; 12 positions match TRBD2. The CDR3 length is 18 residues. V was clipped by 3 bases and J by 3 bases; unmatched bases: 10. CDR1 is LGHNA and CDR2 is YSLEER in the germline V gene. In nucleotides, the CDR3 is TGCGCCAGCAGCCAGAGAGGACTAGCGGGAACGAGGACAGATACGCAGTATTTT. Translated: CASSQRGLAGTRTDTQYF.

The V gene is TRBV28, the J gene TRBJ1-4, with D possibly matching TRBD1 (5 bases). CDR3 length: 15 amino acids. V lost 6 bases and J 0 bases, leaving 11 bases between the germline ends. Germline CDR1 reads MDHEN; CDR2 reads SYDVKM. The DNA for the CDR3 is TGTGCCAGCAGCATGTCAGGGACAACTAATGAAAAACTGTTTTTT. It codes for CASSMSGTTNEKLFF.

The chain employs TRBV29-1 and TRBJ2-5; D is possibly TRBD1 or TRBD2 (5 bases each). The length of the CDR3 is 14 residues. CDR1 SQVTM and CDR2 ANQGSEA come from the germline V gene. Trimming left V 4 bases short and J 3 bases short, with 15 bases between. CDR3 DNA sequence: TGCAGCGTTGCCCCCGGGGCGTCGGAAGAGACCCAGTACTTC. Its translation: CSVAPGASEETQYF.

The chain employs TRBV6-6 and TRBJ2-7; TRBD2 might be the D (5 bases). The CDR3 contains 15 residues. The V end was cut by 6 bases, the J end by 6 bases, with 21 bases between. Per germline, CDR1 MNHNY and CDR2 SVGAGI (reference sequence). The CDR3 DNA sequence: TGTGCCAGCAGCCTTGTGTCTGTGCAGGAGGTCGAGCAGTACTTC. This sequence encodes CASSLVSVQEVEQYF.

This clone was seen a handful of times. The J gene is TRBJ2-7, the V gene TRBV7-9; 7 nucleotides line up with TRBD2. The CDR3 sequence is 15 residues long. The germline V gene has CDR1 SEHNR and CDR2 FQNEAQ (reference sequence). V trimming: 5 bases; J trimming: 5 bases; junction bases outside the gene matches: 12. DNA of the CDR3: TGTGCCAGCAGCCATAGAGAGACGGGGGGAGACGAGCAGTACTTC. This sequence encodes CASSHRETGGDEQYF.

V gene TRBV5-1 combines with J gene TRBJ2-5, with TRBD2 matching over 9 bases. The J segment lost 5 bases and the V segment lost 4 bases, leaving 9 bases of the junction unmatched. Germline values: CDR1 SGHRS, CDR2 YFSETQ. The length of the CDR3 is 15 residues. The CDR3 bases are TGCGCCAGCAGCGACGCAGCGGGGGGACAGGAGACCCAGTACTTC. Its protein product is CASSDAAGGQETQYF.

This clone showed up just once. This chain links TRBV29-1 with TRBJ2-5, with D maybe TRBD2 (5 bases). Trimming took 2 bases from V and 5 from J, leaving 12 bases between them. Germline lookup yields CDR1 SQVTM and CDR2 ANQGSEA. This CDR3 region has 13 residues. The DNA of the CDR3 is TGCAGCGTTGAAAGCCCGGGAATGGAGACCCAGTACTTC. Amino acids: CSVESPGMETQYF. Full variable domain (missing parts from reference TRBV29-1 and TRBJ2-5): SAVISQKPSRDICQRGTSLTIQCQVDSQVTMMFWYRQQPGQSLTLIATANQGSEATYESGFVIDKFPISRPNLTFSTLTVSNMSPEDSSIYLCSVESPGMETQYFGPGTRLLVL.

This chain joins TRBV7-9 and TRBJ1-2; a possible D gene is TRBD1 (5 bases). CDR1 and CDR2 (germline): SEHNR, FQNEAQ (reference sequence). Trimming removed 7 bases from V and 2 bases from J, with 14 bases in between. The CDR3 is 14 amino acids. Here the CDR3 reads CASIRRGENYGYTF. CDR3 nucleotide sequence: TGTGCCAGCATCCGTCGGGGGGAAAACTATGGCTACACCTTC.

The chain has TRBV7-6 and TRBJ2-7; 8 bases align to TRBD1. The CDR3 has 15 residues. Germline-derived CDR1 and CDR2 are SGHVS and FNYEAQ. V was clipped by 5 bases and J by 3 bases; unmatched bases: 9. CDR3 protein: CASSPGQGDLYEQYF. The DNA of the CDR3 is TGTGCCAGCAGCCCCGGACAGGGAGATCTCTACGAGCAGTACTTC.

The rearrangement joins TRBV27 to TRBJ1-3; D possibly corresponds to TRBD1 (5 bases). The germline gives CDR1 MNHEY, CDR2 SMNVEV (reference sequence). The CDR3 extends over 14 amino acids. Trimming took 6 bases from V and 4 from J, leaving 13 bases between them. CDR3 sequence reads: CASRPGRTGNTIYF. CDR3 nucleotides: TGTGCCAGCAGACCGGGACGCACCGGAAACACCATATATTTT.

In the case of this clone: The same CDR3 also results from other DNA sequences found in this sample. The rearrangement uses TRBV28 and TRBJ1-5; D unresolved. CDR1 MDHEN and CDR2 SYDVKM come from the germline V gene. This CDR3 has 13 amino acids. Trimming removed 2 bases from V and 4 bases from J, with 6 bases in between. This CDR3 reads CASSLDGNQPQHF. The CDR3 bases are TGTGCCAGCAGTTTAGACGGGAATCAGCCCCAGCATTTT. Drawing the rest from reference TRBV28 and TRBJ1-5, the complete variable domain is DVKVTQSSRYLVKRTGEKVFLECVQDMDHENMFWYRQDPGLGLRLIYFSYDVKMKEKGDIPEGYSVSREKKERFSLILESASTNQTSMYLCASSLDGNQPQHFGDGTRLSIL.

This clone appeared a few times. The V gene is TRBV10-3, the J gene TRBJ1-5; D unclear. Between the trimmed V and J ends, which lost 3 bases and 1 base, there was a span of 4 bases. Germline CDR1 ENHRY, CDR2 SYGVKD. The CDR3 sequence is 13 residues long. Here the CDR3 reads CAISDHSNQPQHF. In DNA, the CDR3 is TGTGCCATCAGTGACCACAGCAATCAGCCCCAGCATTTT.

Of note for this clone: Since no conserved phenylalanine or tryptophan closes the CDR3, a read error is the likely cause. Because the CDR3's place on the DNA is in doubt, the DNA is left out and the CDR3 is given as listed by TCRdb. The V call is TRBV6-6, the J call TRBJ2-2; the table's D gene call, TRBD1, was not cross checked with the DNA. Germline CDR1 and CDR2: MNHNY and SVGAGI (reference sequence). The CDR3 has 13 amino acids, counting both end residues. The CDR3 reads CASSYHGDRFPAS.